Following are 27 T cell receptor beta chains from one sample sequenced in a study of blood T cell repertoires in COVID-19. Data came from immunoSEQ multiplex PCR; TCRdb stores just in-frame clones and leaves some out. The sample records 130,000 or so clones, roughly 80% being singletons. Sequenced: peripheral blood. The receptors stem from an elderly woman with acute or convalescent COVID-19.

The chain is built from TRBV6-5 and TRBJ1-2; 7 nucleotides align to TRBD1. With V trimmed by 6 bases and J by 2 bases, 6 bases remained unmatched. Germline assignment: CDR1 MNHEY and CDR2 SVGAGI. The CDR3 runs to 14 residues. As DNA, the CDR3 is TGTGCCAGCAGGTGGAGGGGGCCGAACTATGGCTACACCTTC. Translation gives CASRWRGPNYGYTF.

The chain employs TRBV6-5 and TRBJ2-7; D remains unclear. The germline CDR1 and CDR2 sequences are MNHEY and SVGAGI. This CDR3 has 13 amino acids. V lost 6 bases to trimming and J lost 5 bases, with 14 bases between them. The CDR3 coding sequence is TGTGCCAGCAGATTTACGGGTAACGACGAGCAGTACTTC. It is translated as CASRFTGNDEQYF.

The rearrangement joins TRBV19 to TRBJ1-2, with TRBD1 matching over 7 bases. This CDR3 is built from 15 residues. V was pared by 7 bases and J by 1 base, with 9 bases of the junction left unmatched. CDR1 and CDR2 (germline): LNHDA, SQIVND (reference sequence). CDR3 bases: TGTGCCAGTACCCCCACAGGGGATTTTAACTATGGCTACACCTTC. It encodes CASTPTGDFNYGYTF.

The chain combines TRBV6-2 or TRBV6-3 with TRBJ2-7, with 9 positions matching TRBD2. The CDR3 has 17 amino acids. The germline CDR1 and CDR2 sequences are MNHEY and SVGEGT. The ends lost 4 bases at V and 4 bases at J; junction bases unmatched: 14. The CDR3 sequence is CASSFRGSGTSHYEQYF. The DNA of the CDR3 is TGTGCCAGCAGTTTCCGAGGCTCCGGGACTAGCCATTACGAGCAGTACTTC.

The chain joins TRBV7-9 to TRBJ1-3, with a possible D match to TRBD1 (5 bases). This CDR3 is 15 amino acids long. Looked up from germline, CDR1 is SEHNR and CDR2 is FQNEAQ (reference sequence). V lost 5 bases and J lost 4, with 15 bases in between. The CDR3 sequence: CASSRLTATGNTIYF. CDR3 coding DNA: TGTGCCAGCAGCCGGCTGACAGCAACAGGAAACACCATATATTTT.

The chain has TRBV3-1 (or the pseudogene TRBV3-2) and TRBJ1-2; perhaps TRBD1 as D (6 bases). V was pared by 5 bases and J by 7 bases, with 20 bases between. The CDR3 loop spans 15 amino acids. Per germline, CDR1 LGHDT and CDR2 YNNKEL (reference sequence). The CDR3 protein is CASSGVGRGSFGYTF. As DNA, the CDR3 is TGTGCCAGCAGCGGAGTGGGCAGGGGCTCGTTTGGCTACACCTTC.

CDR3: CASSAGQTGEAFF. The DNA for the CDR3 is TGTGCCAGCAGCGCCGGACAGACGGGTGAAGCTTTCTTT. This chain uses TRBV7-3 with TRBJ1-1, with TRBD1 as a possible D gene (6 bases). The CDR3 is 13 amino acids. Between the trimmed V and J ends, which lost 5 bases and 7 bases, there was a span of 14 bases. The germline CDR1 and CDR2 sequences are SGHTA and FQGTGA.

The chain combines TRBV25-1 with TRBJ1-2; D uncertain. The length of the CDR3 is 16 residues. Germline CDR1 is MGHDK and CDR2 is SYGVNS. The V gene lost 3 bases and the J gene lost 0 bases, with 14 bases spanning the gap. The CDR3 loop is CASSDSSNLTNYGYTF. The CDR3 DNA reads TGTGCCAGCAGTGATTCGAGTAACCTTACTAACTATGGCTACACCTTC.

The gene calls are TRBV12-5 and TRBJ1-2, with D perhaps TRBD1 (5 bases). V was cut by 2 bases and J by 4 bases, with 17 bases left in between. This CDR3 is 16 amino acids long. Germline CDR1 is LGHNT and CDR2 is FRNRAP. The CDR3 sequence is CASGLPPRGGPYGYTF. The CDR3 DNA follows: TGTGCTAGTGGTTTGCCACCCCGGGGGGGACCCTATGGCTACACCTTC.

This chain uses TRBV29-1 with TRBJ1-2, with TRBD1 matching over 7 bases. The V and J ends lost 7 bases and 6 bases, in that order; junction bases with no gene match: 11. The CDR3 is 13 residues long. Per germline, CDR1 SQVTM and CDR2 ANQGSEA. The CDR3 region is CSESRGLSDGYTF. CDR3 DNA sequence: TGCAGCGAATCTAGGGGGCTCTCGGATGGCTACACCTTC.

This clone occurred a few times. The chain has TRBV7-9 and TRBJ2-6; weak D call: TRBD1 (5 bases). This CDR3 comprises 15 residues. Germline CDR1 SEHNR, CDR2 FQNEAQ (reference sequence). The V gene lost 2 bases and the J gene lost 7 bases, with 12 bases spanning the gap. CDR3 nucleotides: TGTGCCAGCAGCTTAAGGGGTTCCAACGCCAACGTCCTGACTTTC. This sequence encodes CASSLRGSNANVLTF.

This clone was counted a single time. V usage is TRBV5-1 and J usage is TRBJ2-7; D gene ambiguous. The CDR3 has 15 residues. Between the trimmed V and J ends, which lost 0 bases and 1 base, there was a span of 11 bases. In germline, CDR1 is SGHRS, CDR2 YFSETQ. CDR3 nucleotides: TGCGCCAGCAGCTTGGATGTGGGCCAGTCCTACGAGCAGTACTTC. As protein: CASSLDVGQSYEQYF.

The genes are TRBV5-4 and TRBJ1-4, with D perhaps TRBD1 (5 bases). Trimming shortened V by 1 base and J by 4 bases, and 11 bases separated the two germline ends. Germline V gene data show CDR1 as SGHNT and CDR2 as YYREEE (reference sequence). The CDR3 contains 15 residues. CDR3 in DNA: TGTGCCAGCAGCTTGAACGGAGGGGTTAATGAAAAACTGTTTTTT. Amino acid sequence: CASSLNGGVNEKLFF.

The CDR3 coding sequence is TGTGCCAGCAGCCCCCCGGGGGGCGAGGAGGGAAGTCAAGAGACCCAGTACTTC. This encodes CASSPPGGEEGSQETQYF. The V call is TRBV13, the J call TRBJ2-5; a weak D match, TRBD2 (7 bases). Germline assignment: CDR1 PRHDT and CDR2 FYEKMQ (reference sequence). This CDR3 comprises 18 residues. V was clipped by 5 bases and J by 2 bases, with 24 bases between them.

The rearrangement links TRBV5-1 to TRBJ2-3, with D uncertain. Trimming left V 0 bases short and J 2 bases short, with 7 bases between. CDR1 and CDR2 from the germline V gene are SGHRS and YFSETQ. The CDR3 runs to 14 residues. The CDR3 DNA sequence: TGCGCCAGCAGCTTGGCCCTAGTCACAGATACGCAGTATTTT. Protein sequence: CASSLALVTDTQYF.

The V call is TRBV9, the J call TRBJ2-7, with 9 positions matching TRBD2. V was pared by 0 bases and J by 9 bases, with 10 bases of the junction left unmatched. The CDR3 runs 15 residues. CDR1 and CDR2 from the germline V gene are SGDLS and YYNGEE. CDR3 coding DNA: TGTGCCAGCAGCGTAGATGGTAGCGGGGGAGGTGGGCAGTACTTC. It translates to CASSVDGSGGGGQYF.

The V and J genes are TRBV18 and TRBJ1-1; D may be TRBD1 (5 bases). Trimming cost V 6 bases and J 2 bases, with 10 bases left between them. This CDR3 contains 13 residues. Germline V lookup: CDR1 KGHSH, CDR2 LQKENI. In DNA form, the CDR3 reads TGTGCCAGCTCCCTCGGACACAACACTGAAGCTTTCTTT. Protein product: CASSLGHNTEAFF.

The chain uses TRBV2 and TRBJ1-4; D is undetermined. The germline gives CDR1 SNHLY, CDR2 FYNNEI. V lost 6 bases, J lost 2 bases, and 16 bases lay in between. CDR3 size: 16 residues. Here the CDR3 reads CASSPRQASTNEKLFF. CDR3 DNA: TGTGCCAGCAGCCCCCGGCAGGCTTCGACTAATGAAAAACTGTTTTTT.

This clone came up once. The chain couples TRBV7-2 to TRBJ1-1; D unresolved. The CDR3 sequence is 14 residues long. Trimming cost V 2 bases and J 4 bases, with 11 bases left between them. The germline V gene encodes CDR1 SGHTA and CDR2 FQGNSA. The CDR3 DNA follows: TGTGCCAGCAGCTTAAGGCCTCCGGGCACTGAAGCTTTCTTT. This gives the protein CASSLRPPGTEAFF.

This rearrangement joins TRBV2 to TRBJ2-2; a weak D match, TRBD2 (6 bases). V lost 6 bases and J lost 4, with 18 bases in between. The CDR3 has 16 amino acids. The germline gives CDR1 SNHLY, CDR2 FYNNEI. CDR3 residues: CASREDYQRSTGELFF. The CDR3 nucleotides are TGTGCCAGCAGGGAGGACTATCAGCGTTCCACCGGGGAGCTGTTTTTT.

The genes are TRBV9 and TRBJ1-2; D unresolved. Germline V gives CDR1 SGDLS, CDR2 YYNGEE. V lost 4 bases and J 1 base, leaving 11 bases between the germline ends. The CDR3 contains 14 residues. CDR3 protein: CASSPAGVNYGYTF. The CDR3 DNA sequence: TGTGCCAGCAGCCCAGCGGGAGTTAACTATGGCTACACCTTC.

V is TRBV28 and J is TRBJ1-1; D remains unclear. The CDR3 sequence is 12 residues long. From germline, CDR1 is MDHEN and CDR2 SYDVKM. With 6 bases removed from V and 0 bases from J, the gap between germline ends came to 5 bases. The CDR3 spells CASRPMNTEAFF. DNA for the CDR3: TGTGCCAGCAGACCTATGAACACTGAAGCTTTCTTT.

This chain links TRBV4-1 with TRBJ2-4; tentative D call: TRBD1 (5 bases). The germline gives CDR1 MGHRA, CDR2 YSYEKL. V shed 1 base and J shed 0 bases, with 10 bases lying between them. The CDR3 extends over 16 amino acids. The CDR3 DNA sequence: TGCGCCAGCAGCCAAGGGACACCCCTAGCCAAAAACATTCAGTACTTC. Its translation: CASSQGTPLAKNIQYF.

The chain links TRBV5-1 to TRBJ2-1, with 10 bases matching TRBD2. Trimming removed 0 bases from V and 4 bases from J; junction bases left unmatched: 4. This CDR3 region has 16 residues. The germline V gene has CDR1 SGHRS and CDR2 YFSETQ. The CDR3 protein is CASSLEGSGGYNEQFF. DNA for the CDR3: TGCGCCAGCAGCTTGGAAGGTAGCGGGGGGTACAATGAGCAGTTCTTC.

The chain has TRBV13 and TRBJ2-5; D is unclear. The ends were cut back, 1 base at V and 2 bases at J, with 17 bases in the middle. The CDR3 loop spans 17 amino acids. Germline values: CDR1 PRHDT, CDR2 FYEKMQ (reference sequence). This CDR3 reads CASSLVSMVAPQETQYF. In nucleotides, the CDR3 is TGTGCCAGCAGCTTAGTATCGATGGTGGCACCTCAAGAGACCCAGTACTTC.

The chain links TRBV6-2 or TRBV6-3 to TRBJ2-7; perhaps TRBD1 as D (5 bases). The ends were cut back, 2 bases at V and 5 bases at J, with 7 bases in the middle. Germline CDR1 MNHEY, CDR2 SVGEGT. The length of the CDR3 is 12 residues. The CDR3 bases are TGTGCCAGCAGTTACCCCAGGGACGAGCAGTACTTC. Its protein is CASSYPRDEQYF.

This sequence joins TRBV4-3 and TRBJ2-3; 8 nucleotides agree with TRBD2. The ends lost 0 bases at V and 5 bases at J; junction bases unmatched: 10. Germline V gene lookup returns CDR1 LGHNA and CDR2 YSLEER. The CDR3 runs to 17 residues. In DNA, the CDR3 is TGCGCCAGCAGCCAAGAAATAACGGGGGGGCCGGAAGATACGCAGTATTTT. It codes for CASSQEITGGPEDTQYF.